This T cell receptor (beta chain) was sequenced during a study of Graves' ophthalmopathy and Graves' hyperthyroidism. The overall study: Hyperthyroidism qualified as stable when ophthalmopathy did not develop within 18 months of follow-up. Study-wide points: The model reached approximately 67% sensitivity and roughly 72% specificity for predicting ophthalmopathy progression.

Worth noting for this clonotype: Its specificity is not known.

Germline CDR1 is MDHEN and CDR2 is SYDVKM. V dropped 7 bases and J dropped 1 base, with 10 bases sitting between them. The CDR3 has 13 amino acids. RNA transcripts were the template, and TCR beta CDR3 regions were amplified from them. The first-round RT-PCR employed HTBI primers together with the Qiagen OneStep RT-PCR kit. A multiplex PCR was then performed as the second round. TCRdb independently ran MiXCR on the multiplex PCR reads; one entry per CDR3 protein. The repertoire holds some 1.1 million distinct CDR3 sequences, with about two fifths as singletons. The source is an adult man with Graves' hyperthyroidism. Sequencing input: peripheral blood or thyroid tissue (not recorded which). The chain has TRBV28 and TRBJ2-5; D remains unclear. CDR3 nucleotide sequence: TGTGCCAGCACTGACACTACCCAAGAGACCCAGTACTTC. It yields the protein CASTDTTQETQYF.